Reported below is one TCR beta chain. It has no known antigen specificity. Nothing much larger sits one base from this clone, and base qualities are not available. The sample comes from a study of blood T cell repertoires in COVID-19 (dated by TCRdb to 2019 to 2021). About the investigation overall: Samples from collaborators originated in the United States, Italy and Spain and spanned both the acute and convalescent phases of COVID-19. The material from the prospective study consisted of cDNA or gDNA derived from T cells, B-cell-depleted T cells, or PBMCs. The dataset comprised deeply sampled blood TCRbeta repertoires from subjects exposed to, actively infected with, or recovered from COVID-19. A freely available public database, intended as a resource for researchers studying the immune response to SARS-CoV-2, is where the repertoires were released. The samples were drawn from the first 160 participants of the ongoing ImmuneRACE study and from more than 1,000 subjects provided by 6 global collaborators. Nearly every sample came with metadata listing a de-identified subject ID, COVID-19 status, age in years and sex. HLA class I and class II types, where available, came from metadata supplied by the sample provider rather than from assay-based typing. What the authors observed across the whole study: The amount of clinical and demographic metadata varied by source and participant and was provided uncurated.

The collaborating institutions used their own protocols to collect whole blood in K2EDTA tubes. For TCRbeta analysis, collaborator samples were shipped as frozen whole blood, as isolated PBMCs, or as DNA extracted from either sample type. The immunoSEQ Assay, a bias-controlled multiplex PCR, was used to amplify TCRbeta CDR3 regions from genomic DNA. On the study's bioinformatics: The number of nucleated cells in each sample was estimated by amplification of reference gene primers within the assay. Sequence reads were collapsed and filtered to measure the absolute abundance of every unique TCRbeta CDR3 rearrangement. For each sample, productive Simpson clonality was calculated by taking the square root of Simpson's diversity index across productive rearrangements. Entries here come from immuneACCESS through TCRdb and include only in-frame sequences with V and J called. Some clones fail to appear in such tables; in the studies checked, an unresolved V gene covers under half of the shortfall, and the cause of the remainder is unknown. Clone size and the V and J calls come from that table; the DNA yielded D and trimming. Counted in this sample were some 150,000 clones; around 80% of them appeared once. Together, the top ten hold 10% to 15% of the sample.

Sequencing used peripheral blood. This receptor was identified in a man aged 55 to 69 with active or convalescent COVID-19.

The bases are TGTGCCAGCAGCTTACCGGGAGGGCCGAGCTTCTTC. This encodes CASSLPGGPSFF. The chain joins TRBV7-9 to TRBJ2-1, with 8 bases aligning to TRBD2. Unmatched junction bases come to 7, with V trimmed by 2 bases and J by 16 bases. The CDR3 starts with the cysteine, ends with the phenylalanine, and has 12 residues. The CDR3 DNA has 36 bases and is translated from base 1. CDR1 SEHNR and CDR2 FQNEAQ are derived from the germline V gene (reference sequence).